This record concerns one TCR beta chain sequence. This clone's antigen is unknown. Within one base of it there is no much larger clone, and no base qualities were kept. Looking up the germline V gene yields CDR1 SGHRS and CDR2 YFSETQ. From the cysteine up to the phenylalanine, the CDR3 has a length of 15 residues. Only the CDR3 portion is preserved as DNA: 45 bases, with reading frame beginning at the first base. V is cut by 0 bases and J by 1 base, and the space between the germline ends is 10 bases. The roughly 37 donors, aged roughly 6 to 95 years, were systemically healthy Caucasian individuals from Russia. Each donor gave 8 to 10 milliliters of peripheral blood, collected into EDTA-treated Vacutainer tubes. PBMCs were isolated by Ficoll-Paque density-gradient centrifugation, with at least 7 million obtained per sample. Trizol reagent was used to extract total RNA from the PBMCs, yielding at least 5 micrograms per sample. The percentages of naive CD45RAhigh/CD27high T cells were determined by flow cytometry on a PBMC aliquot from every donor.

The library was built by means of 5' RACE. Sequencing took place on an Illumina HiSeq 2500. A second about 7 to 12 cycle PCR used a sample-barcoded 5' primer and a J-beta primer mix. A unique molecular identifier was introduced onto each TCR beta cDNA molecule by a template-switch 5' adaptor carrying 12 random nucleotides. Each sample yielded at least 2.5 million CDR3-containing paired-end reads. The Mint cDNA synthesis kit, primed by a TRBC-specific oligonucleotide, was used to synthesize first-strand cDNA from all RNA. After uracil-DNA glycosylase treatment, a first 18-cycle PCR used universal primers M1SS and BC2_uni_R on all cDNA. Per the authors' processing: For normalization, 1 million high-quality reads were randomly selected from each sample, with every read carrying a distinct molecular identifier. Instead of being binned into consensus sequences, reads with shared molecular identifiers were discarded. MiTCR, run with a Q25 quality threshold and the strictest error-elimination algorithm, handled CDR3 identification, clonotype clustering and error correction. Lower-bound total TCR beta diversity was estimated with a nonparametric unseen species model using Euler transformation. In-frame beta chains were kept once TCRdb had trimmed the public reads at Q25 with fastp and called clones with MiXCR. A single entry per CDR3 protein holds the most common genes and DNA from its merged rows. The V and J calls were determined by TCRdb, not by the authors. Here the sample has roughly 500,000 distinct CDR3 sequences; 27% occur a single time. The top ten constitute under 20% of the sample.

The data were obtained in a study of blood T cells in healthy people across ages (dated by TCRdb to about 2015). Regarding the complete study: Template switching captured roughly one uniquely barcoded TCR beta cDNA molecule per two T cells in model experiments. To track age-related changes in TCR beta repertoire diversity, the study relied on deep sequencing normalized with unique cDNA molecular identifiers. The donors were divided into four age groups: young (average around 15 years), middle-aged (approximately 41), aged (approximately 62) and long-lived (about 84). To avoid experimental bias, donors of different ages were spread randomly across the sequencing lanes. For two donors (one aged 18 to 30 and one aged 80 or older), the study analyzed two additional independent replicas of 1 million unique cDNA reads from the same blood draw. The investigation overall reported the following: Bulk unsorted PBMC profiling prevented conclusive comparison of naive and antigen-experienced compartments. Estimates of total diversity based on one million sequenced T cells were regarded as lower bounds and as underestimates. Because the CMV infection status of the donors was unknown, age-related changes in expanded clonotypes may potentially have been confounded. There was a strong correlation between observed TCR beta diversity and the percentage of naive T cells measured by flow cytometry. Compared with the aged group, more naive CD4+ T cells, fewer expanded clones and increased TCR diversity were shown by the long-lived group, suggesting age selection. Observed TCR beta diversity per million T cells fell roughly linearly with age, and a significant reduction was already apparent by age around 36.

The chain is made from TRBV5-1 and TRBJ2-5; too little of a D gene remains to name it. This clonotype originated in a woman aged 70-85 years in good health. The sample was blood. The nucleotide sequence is TGCGCCAGCAGCTTGGGTCAATTGGTCCAAGAGACCCAGTACTTC. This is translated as CASSLGQLVQETQYF.